A selection of T cell receptor beta chains follows, all from one sample in a study of a mutant IDH1 vaccine in newly diagnosed glioma. No antigen has been assigned to these receptors. Clones were sequenced by immunoSEQ multiplex PCR, and TCRdb holds only the in-frame ones, with some missing. The data show about 56,000 clones, 83% seen once. The specimen was PBMCs, collected from a glioma patient whose treatment included an IDH1 peptide vaccine. All receptors derive from a woman aged 50 to 60 with glioma. The CDR3 runs from the conserved cysteine through the conserved F or W. The order of the fields is V gene, J gene, clone size, D gene, CDR3 protein, CDR3 DNA. The D gene is left open where the match is weak. The size of a clone is reported for some rows only, either as once, few or many, or as a class for expanded clones.

TRBV7-6	TRBJ1-2	NA	NA	CASSLNEGDYTF	TGTGCCAGCAGCTTAAATGAGGGTGACTACACCTTC
TRBV6-1	TRBJ1-4	NA	NA	CASSEVQDEKLFF	TGTGCCAGCAGTGAAGTACAAGACGAAAAACTGTTTTTT
TRBV10-3	TRBJ2-7	NA	TRBD2	CAISRGLPIAYEQYF	TGTGCCATCAGTCGGGGACTACCGATAGCCTACGAGCAGTACTTC
TRBV5-8	TRBJ1-1	NA	NA	CASSLQQAQAFF	TGTGCCAGCAGCTTGCAACAGGCCCAAGCTTTCTTT
TRBV19	TRBJ1-1	NA	NA	CASSGPPEAFF	TGTGCCAGTAGTGGCCCCCCGGAAGCTTTCTTT
TRBV15	TRBJ1-1	NA	NA	CATSRDTGSGTNTEAFF	TGTGCCACCAGCAGAGATACGGGGTCAGGAACGAACACTGAAGCTTTCTTT
TRBV19	TRBJ2-1	NA	NA	CASSDLGGNEQFF	TGTGCCAGTAGTGATTTAGGGGGGAATGAGCAGTTCTTC
TRBV5-1	TRBJ1-1	NA	TRBD1	CASRWGDRRDTEAFF	TGCGCCAGCAGGTGGGGGGACAGACGGGACACTGAAGCTTTCTTT
TRBV5-5	TRBJ1-1	few	TRBD1	CASSRGQGSLNTEAFF	TGTGCCAGCAGCCGGGGACAGGGGTCGTTGAACACTGAAGCTTTCTTT
TRBV7-2	TRBJ1-2	few	NA	CASSLDLSTVGYTF	TGTGCCAGCAGCTTAGATCTGAGCACGGTTGGCTACACCTTC
TRBV6-1	TRBJ1-2	once	TRBD1	CASSLTGDYGYTF	TGTGCCAGCAGCCTGACAGGGGACTATGGCTACACCTTC
TRBV6-1	TRBJ1-6	NA	NA	CASSGPRSSYNSPLHF	TGTGCCAGCAGTGGCCCCCGGAGCTCCTATAATTCACCCCTCCACTTT
TRBV7-9	TRBJ1-4	NA	TRBD1	CASSWTGAGEKLFF	TGTGCCAGCAGTTGGACAGGGGCCGGTGAAAAACTGTTTTTT
TRBV6-5	TRBJ1-1	few	TRBD1	CASTPPGQGRTEAFF	TGTGCCAGCACCCCGCCGGGACAGGGGAGGACTGAAGCTTTCTTT
TRBV7-9	TRBJ1-2	few	NA	CASSPVGPRRGYTF	TGTGCCAGCAGCCCGGTAGGACCAAGACGAGGCTACACCTTC
TRBV7-2	TRBJ2-3	NA	NA	CASSRDRAGATDTQYF	TGTGCCAGCAGCCGCGATCGGGCGGGGGCCACAGATACGCAGTATTTT
TRBV5-1	TRBJ2-7	NA	NA	CASSFQGINEQYF	TGCGCCAGCAGCTTCCAAGGGATAAACGAGCAGTACTTC
TRBV27	TRBJ1-5	NA	NA	CASRGEGVYSNQPQHF	TGTGCCAGCAGGGGGGAGGGGGTATATAGCAATCAGCCCCAGCATTTT
TRBV7-2	TRBJ1-5	NA	NA	CASSPQDRERIFNQPQHF	TGTGCCAGCAGCCCCCAGGACCGAGAGCGAATTTTTAATCAGCCCCAGCATTTT
TRBV21-1	TRBJ1-1	NA	NA	CASRPIGENTEAFF	TGTGCCAGCAGACCCATAGGGGAAAACACTGAAGCTTTCTTT
TRBV15	TRBJ1-2	NA	NA	CATSRDRYGYTF	TGTGCCACCAGCAGAGATCGGTATGGCTACACCTTC
TRBV19	TRBJ1-5	NA	TRBD1	CASTSGQYGNQPQHF	TGTGCCAGTACCTCGGGACAGTACGGCAATCAGCCCCAGCATTTT
TRBV19	TRBJ1-5	NA	NA	CASSIRDNSNQPQHF	TGTGCCAGTAGTATCCGGGACAATAGCAATCAGCCCCAGCATTTT
TRBV9	TRBJ2-5	NA	TRBD1	CASSVGVGQGETQYF	TGTGCCAGCAGCGTAGGTGTGGGACAGGGGGAGACCCAGTACTTC
TRBV6-6	TRBJ2-2	NA	NA	CASSFDSNTGELFF	TGTGCCAGCAGTTTCGACTCGAACACCGGGGAGCTGTTTTTT
TRBV30	TRBJ2-1	NA	TRBD2	CAWAWGGEQFF	TGTGCCTGGGCCTGGGGGGGGGAGCAGTTCTTC
TRBV5-1	TRBJ1-1	NA	NA	CASSLAVDTEAFF	TGCGCCAGCAGCTTGGCCGTTGACACTGAAGCTTTCTTT
TRBV5-6	TRBJ1-1	NA	TRBD1	CASSFGTGVLSENTEAFF	TGTGCCAGCAGCTTCGGGACAGGGGTCCTCTCGGAGAACACTGAAGCTTTCTTT
TRBV14	TRBJ2-3	once	NA	CASSQDDGPRQYF	TGTGCCAGCAGCCAAGATGACGGGCCGAGACAGTATTTT
TRBV5-1	TRBJ1-1	once	NA	CASSPGALNTEAFF	TGCGCCAGCAGCCCAGGGGCGCTGAACACTGAAGCTTTCTTT
TRBV5-4	TRBJ1-2	NA	NA	CASSQDSNYGYTF	TGTGCCAGCAGCCAAGACAGCAACTATGGCTACACCTTC
TRBV6-4	TRBJ2-2	once	NA	CASSPNTGELFF	TGTGCCAGCAGTCCGAACACCGGGGAGCTGTTTTTT
TRBV6-5	TRBJ2-7	NA	NA	CASSYSRQGLSYEQYF	TGTGCCAGCAGTTACTCGAGGCAGGGGCTCTCCTACGAGCAGTACTTC
TRBV9	TRBJ1-6	few	NA	CASSVADSPLHF	TGTGCCAGCAGCGTAGCGGATTCACCCCTCCACTTT
TRBV4-1	TRBJ1-3	NA	NA	CASSQGNSGNTIYF	TGCGCCAGCAGCCAAGGGAACTCTGGAAACACCATATATTTT
TRBV30	TRBJ2-7	NA	TRBD2	CAWSGPRRSGASYEQYF	TGTGCCTGGAGTGGTCCCCGGAGGAGCGGGGCCTCCTACGAGCAGTACTTC
TRBV5-1	TRBJ2-2	NA	TRBD1	CASSPGQLNTGELFF	TGCGCCAGCAGCCCGGGACAGCTAAACACCGGGGAGCTGTTTTTT
TRBV6-5	TRBJ2-3	NA	NA	CASSYLVSTDTQYF	TGTGCCAGCAGTTACCTGGTGAGCACAGATACGCAGTATTTT
TRBV7-2	TRBJ2-5	NA	TRBD2	CASSLLGREGETQYF	TGTGCCAGCAGCTTATTGGGCAGGGAGGGGGAGACCCAGTACTTC
TRBV5-1	TRBJ1-2	NA	TRBD1	CASSLPGTGRGGYTF	TGCGCCAGCAGCTTGCCAGGGACAGGGAGAGGTGGCTACACCTTC
TRBV6-5	TRBJ1-5	NA	NA	CASRHRVNQPQHF	TGTGCCAGCAGGCACAGGGTCAATCAGCCCCAGCATTTT
TRBV18	TRBJ2-7	NA	TRBD1	CASSPRDRVSYEQYF	TGTGCCAGCTCGCCCCGGGACAGGGTTTCCTACGAGCAGTACTTC
TRBV11-3	TRBJ1-2	NA	NA	CASSPQDHYGYTF	TGTGCCAGCAGCCCCCAGGACCACTATGGCTACACCTTC
TRBV7-2	TRBJ1-1	NA	NA	CASNIPTMNTEAFF	TGTGCCAGCAACATCCCGACGATGAACACTGAAGCTTTCTTT
TRBV19	TRBJ1-2	NA	NA	CASRPPQRSPTSYGYTF	TGTGCCAGTCGTCCCCCCCAGCGGTCACCCACCAGCTATGGCTACACCTTC
TRBV4-3	TRBJ1-2	NA	NA	CASSQGLLYADTF	TGCGCCAGCAGCCAAGGGCTACTCTATGCCGACACCTTC
TRBV2	TRBJ1-6	NA	NA	CASNGRQTYNSPLHF	TGTGCCAGCAATGGAAGACAGACCTATAATTCACCCCTCCACTTT
TRBV25-1	TRBJ1-6	NA	TRBD1	CASSERTGLNSPLHF	TGTGCCAGCAGTGAGCGGACAGGGCTTAATTCACCCCTCCACTTT